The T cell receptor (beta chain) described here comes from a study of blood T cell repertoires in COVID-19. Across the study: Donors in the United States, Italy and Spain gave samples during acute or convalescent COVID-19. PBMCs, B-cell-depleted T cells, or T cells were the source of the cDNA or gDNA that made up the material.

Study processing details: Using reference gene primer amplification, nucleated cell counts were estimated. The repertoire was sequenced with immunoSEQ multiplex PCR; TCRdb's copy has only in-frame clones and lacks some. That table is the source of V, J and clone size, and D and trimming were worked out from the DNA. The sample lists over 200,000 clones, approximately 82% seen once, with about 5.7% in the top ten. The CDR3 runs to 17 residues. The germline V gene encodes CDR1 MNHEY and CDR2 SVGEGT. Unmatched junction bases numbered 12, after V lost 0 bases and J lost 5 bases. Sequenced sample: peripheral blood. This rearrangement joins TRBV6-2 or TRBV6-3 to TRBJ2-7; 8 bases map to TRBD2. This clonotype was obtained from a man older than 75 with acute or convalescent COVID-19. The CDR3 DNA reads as TGTGCCAGCAGTTACTCGAGGTCCGGGAGGGCCGTCCACGAGCAGTACTTC. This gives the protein CASSYSRSGRAVHEQYF.